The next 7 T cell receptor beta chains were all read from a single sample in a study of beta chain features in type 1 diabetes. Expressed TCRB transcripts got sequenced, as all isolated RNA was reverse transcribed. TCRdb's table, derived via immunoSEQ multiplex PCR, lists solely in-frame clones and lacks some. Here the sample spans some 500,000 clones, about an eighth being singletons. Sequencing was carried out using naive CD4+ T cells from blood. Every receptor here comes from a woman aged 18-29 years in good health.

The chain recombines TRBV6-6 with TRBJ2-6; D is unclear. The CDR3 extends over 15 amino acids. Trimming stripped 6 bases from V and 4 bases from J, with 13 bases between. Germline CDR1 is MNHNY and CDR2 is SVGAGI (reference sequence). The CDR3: CASSLGSSGANVLTF. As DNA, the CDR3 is TGTGCCAGCAGCCTGGGCTCCTCCGGGGCCAACGTCCTGACTTTC.

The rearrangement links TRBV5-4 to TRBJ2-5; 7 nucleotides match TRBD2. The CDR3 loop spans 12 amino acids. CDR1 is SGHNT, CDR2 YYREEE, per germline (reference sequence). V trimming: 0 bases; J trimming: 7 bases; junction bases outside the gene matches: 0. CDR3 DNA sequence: TGTGCCAGCAGCTTGGTAGCGGGGACCCAGTACTTC. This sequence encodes CASSLVAGTQYF.

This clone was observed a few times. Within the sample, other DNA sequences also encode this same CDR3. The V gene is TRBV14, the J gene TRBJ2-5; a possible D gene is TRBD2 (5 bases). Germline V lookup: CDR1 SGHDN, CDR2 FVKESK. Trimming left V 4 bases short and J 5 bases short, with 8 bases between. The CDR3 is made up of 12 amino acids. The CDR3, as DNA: TGTGCCAGCAGCCTCCGGAGGGAGACCCAGTACTTC. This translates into CASSLRRETQYF.

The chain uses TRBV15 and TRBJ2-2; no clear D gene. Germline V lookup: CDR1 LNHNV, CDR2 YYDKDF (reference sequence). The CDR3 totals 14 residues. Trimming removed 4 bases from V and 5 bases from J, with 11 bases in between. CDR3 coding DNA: TGTGCCACCAGCAAAAAGGGTTGGACCGGGGAGCTGTTTTTT. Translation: CATSKKGWTGELFF.

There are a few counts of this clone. The CDR3 bases are TGTGCCAGCAGCTTGTCGGCGAGCTCTGGGGCCAACGTCCTGACTTTC. The encoded protein is CASSLSASSGANVLTF. The chain is built from TRBV5-5 and TRBJ2-6; no clear D. CDR1 and CDR2 from the germline V gene are SGHKS and YYEKEE (reference sequence). The CDR3 runs 16 residues. Trimming took 1 base from V and 0 from J, leaving 8 bases between them.

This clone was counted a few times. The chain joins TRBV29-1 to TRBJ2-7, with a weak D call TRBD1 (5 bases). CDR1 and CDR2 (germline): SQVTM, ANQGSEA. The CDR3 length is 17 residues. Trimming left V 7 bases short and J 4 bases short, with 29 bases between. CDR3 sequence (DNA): TGCAGCGGACCCACTACAGGACCTGAAAGTGGTAGTTACGAGCAGTACTTC. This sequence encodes CSGPTTGPESGSYEQYF.

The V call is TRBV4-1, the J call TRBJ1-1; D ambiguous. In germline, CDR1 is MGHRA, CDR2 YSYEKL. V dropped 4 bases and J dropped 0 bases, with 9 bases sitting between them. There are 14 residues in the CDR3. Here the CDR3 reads CASSRSGMNTEAFF. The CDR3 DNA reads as TGCGCCAGCAGCCGAAGCGGGATGAACACTGAAGCTTTCTTT.